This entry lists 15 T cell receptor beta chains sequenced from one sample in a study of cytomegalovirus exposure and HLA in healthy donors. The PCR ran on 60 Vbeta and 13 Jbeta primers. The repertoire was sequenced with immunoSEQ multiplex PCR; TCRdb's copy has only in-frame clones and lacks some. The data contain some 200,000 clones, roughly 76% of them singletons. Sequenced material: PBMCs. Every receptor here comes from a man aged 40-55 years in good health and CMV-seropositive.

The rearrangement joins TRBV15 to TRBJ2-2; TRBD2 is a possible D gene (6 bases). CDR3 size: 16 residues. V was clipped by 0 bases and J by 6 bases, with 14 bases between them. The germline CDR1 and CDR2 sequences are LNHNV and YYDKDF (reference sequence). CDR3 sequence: CATSRDVGGEAGELFF. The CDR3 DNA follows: TGTGCCACCAGCAGAGATGTGGGGGGTGAGGCCGGGGAGCTGTTTTTT.

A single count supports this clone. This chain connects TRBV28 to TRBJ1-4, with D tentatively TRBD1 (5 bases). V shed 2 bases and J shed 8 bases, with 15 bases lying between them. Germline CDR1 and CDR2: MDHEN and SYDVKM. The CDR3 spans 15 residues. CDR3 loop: CASSLGGQGQEKLFF. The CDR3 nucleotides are TGTGCCAGCAGTTTAGGTGGGCAGGGCCAGGAAAAACTGTTTTTT.

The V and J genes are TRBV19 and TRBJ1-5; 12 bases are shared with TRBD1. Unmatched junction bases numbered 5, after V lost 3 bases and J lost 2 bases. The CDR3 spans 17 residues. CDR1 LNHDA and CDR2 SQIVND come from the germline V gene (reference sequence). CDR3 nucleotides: TGTGCCAGTAGTATGGGACAGGGGGCAGAGGGCAATCAGCCCCAGCATTTT. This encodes CASSMGQGAEGNQPQHF. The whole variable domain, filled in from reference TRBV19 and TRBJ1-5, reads DGGITQSPKYLFRKEGQNVTLSCEQNLNHDAMYWYRQDPGQGLRLIYYSQIVNDFQKGDIAEGYSVSREKKESFPLTVTSAQKNPTAFYLCASSMGQGAEGNQPQHFGDGTRLSIL.

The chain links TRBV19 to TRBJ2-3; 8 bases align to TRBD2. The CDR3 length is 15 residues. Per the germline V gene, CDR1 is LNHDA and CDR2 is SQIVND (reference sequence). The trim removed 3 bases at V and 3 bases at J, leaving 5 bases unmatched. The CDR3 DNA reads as TGTGCCAGTAGTATTTCCAAGCGGGGGACAGATACGCAGTATTTT. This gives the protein CASSISKRGTDTQYF.

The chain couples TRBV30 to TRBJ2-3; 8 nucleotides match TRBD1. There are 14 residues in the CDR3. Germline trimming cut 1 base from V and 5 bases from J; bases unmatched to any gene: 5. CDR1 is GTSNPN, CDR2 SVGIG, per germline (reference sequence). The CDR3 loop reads CAWSAGGDEDTQYF. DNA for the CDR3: TGTGCCTGGAGTGCAGGGGGCGATGAAGATACGCAGTATTTT.

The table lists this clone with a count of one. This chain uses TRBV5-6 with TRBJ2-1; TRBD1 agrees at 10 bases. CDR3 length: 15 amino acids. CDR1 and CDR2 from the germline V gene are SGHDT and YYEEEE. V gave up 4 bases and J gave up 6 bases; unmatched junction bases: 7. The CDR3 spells CASSEGQGKGNEQFF. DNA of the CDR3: TGTGCCAGCAGCGAGGGACAGGGGAAAGGCAATGAGCAGTTCTTC.

CDR3 residues: CASSLREGNTIYF. The CDR3 bases are TGTGCCAGCAGTCTCCGGGAAGGAAACACCATATATTTT. The genes are TRBV27 and TRBJ1-3; D not resolved. V lost 5 bases to trimming and J lost 4 bases, with 9 bases between them. This CDR3 comprises 13 residues. Germline V gene lookup returns CDR1 MNHEY and CDR2 SMNVEV (reference sequence).

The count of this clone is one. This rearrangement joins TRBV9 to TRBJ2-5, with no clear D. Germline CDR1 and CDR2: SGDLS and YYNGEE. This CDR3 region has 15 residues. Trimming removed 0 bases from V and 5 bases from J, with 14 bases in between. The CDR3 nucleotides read TGTGCCAGCAGCGTAGACCCCGACTCCCGCGAGACCCAGTACTTC. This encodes CASSVDPDSRETQYF. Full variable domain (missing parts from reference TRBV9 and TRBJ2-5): DSGVTQTPKHLITATGQRVTLRCSPRSGDLSVYWYQQSLDQGLQFLIQYYNGEERAKGNILERFSAQQFPDLHSELNLSSLELGDSALYFCASSVDPDSRETQYFGPGTRLLVL.

The CDR3 coding sequence is TGTGCCAGCACCGCGACAGCAAATCAGCCCCAGCATTTT. This gives the protein CASTATANQPQHF. The V gene is TRBV7-2, the J gene TRBJ1-5; D is perhaps TRBD1 (5 bases). The CDR3 loop spans 13 amino acids. Trimming left V 7 bases short and J 4 bases short, with 11 bases between. Germline V lookup: CDR1 SGHTA, CDR2 FQGNSA.

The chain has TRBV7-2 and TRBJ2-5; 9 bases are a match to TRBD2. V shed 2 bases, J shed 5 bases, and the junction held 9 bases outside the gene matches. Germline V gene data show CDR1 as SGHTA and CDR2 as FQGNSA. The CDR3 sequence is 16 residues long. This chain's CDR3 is CASSLRGGAGGETQYF. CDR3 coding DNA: TGTGCCAGCAGCTTACGGGGTGGAGCGGGGGGTGAGACCCAGTACTTC.

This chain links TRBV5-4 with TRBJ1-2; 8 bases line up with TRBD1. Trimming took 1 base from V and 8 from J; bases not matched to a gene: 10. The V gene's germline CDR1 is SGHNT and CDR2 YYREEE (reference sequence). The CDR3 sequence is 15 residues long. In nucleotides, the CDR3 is TGTGCCAGCAGCTTGTGGACAGGGAGATTGCAGGGCTACACCTTC. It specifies CASSLWTGRLQGYTF.

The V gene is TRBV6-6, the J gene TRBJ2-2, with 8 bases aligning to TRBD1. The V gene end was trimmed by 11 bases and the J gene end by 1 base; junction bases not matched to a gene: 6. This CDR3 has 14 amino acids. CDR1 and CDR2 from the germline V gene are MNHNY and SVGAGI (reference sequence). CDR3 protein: CASRGLGNTGELFF. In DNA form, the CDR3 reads TGTGCCTCCAGGGGGCTAGGGAACACCGGGGAGCTGTTTTTT.

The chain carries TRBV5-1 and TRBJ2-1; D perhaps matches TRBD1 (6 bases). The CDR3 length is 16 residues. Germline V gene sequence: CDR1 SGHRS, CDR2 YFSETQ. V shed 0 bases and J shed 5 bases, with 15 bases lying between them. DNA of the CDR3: TGCGCCAGCAGCTTGGAGACAGGAAAAAGCGACAATGAGCAGTTCTTC. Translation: CASSLETGKSDNEQFF. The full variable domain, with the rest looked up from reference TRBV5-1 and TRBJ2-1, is KAGVTQTPRYLIKTRGQQVTLSCSPISGHRSVSWYQQTPGQGLQFLFEYFSETQRNKGNFPGRFSGRQFSNSRSEMNVSTLELGDSALYLCASSLETGKSDNEQFFGPGTRLTVL.

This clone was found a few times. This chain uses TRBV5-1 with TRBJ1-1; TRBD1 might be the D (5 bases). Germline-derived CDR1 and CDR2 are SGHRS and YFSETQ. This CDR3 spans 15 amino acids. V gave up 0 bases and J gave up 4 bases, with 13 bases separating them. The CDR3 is CASSLVRGGITEAFF. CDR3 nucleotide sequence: TGCGCCAGCAGCTTGGTAAGGGGCGGGATCACTGAAGCTTTCTTT.

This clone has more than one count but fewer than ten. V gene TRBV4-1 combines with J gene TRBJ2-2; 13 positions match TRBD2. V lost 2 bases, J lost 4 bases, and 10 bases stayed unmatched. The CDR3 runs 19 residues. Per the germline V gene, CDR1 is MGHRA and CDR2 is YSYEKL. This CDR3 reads CASSQQGTSGVFGTGELFF. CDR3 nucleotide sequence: TGCGCCAGCAGCCAACAGGGGACTAGCGGGGTTTTTGGCACCGGGGAGCTGTTTTTT.